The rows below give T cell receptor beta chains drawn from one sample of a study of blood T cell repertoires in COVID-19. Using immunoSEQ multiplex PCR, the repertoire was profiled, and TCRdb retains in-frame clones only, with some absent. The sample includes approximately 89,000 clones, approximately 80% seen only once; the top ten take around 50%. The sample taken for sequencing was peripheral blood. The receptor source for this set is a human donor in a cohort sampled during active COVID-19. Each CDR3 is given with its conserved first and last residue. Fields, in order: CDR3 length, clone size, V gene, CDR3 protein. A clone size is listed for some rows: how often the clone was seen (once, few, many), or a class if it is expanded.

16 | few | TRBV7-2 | CASSGLAGGRSYEQYF
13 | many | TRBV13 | CATRTGGEETQYF
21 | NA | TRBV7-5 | CARSFEGQVRTTVATNEKLFF
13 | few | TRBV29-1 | CSVGQSSGNTIYF
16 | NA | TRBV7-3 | CASSLTQIAGTYEQYF
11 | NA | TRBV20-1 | CSASVNTEAFF
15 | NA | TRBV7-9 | CASSLTGGANYGYTF
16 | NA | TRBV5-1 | CASSGRARHDTGELFF
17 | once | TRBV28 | CASSRGTGKLKYNEQFF
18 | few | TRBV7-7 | CASSLRPVGAGVSNEQFF
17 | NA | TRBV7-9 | CASSRRQLLSGANVLTF
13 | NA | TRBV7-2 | CASSWTGGETQYF
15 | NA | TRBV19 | CASSSAGTRYNEQFF
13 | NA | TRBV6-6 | CASSSTTLHEQFF
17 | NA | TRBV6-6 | CASSPTIAGAAPGEQYF
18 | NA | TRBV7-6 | CASSLDGTSGGYTDTQYF
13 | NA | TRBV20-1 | CSASTRRNQPQHF
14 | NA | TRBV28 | CASSTGGSWQPQHF
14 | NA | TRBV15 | CATSPHSNTGELFF
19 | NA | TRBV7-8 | CASSLDWAGAGVGNQPQHF
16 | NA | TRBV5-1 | CASSLLASGSSYEQYF
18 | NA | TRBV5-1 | CASSLKPAGTGINSPLHF
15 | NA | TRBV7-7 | CASSSGTGVTGELFF
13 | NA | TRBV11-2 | CASSQAGGSAQYF
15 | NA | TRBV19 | CASRTIEAGDNEQFF
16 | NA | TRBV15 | CATSRDSGRPPYTQYF
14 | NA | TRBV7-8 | CASSSLASGGGGFF
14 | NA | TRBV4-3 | CASSPEGFNSPLHF
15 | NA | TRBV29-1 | CSVEVGGQGMSEAFF